These 26 T cell receptor beta chains came from one sample sequenced in a study of neurological immune-mediated disorders. MiXCR, applied by TCRdb to the 5' RACE reads, yields one record per CDR3 protein. The sample lists around 42,000 distinct CDR3 sequences; about 13% were seen once. Described time point: longitudinal time-point 3. The sample consisted of PBMCs. These receptors were collected from a man between 25 and 39 years old in good health.

This clonotype was observed at least ten times. The V and J genes are TRBV20-1 and TRBJ2-3; D remains unclear. Trimming pared 4 bases from V and 0 bases from J, leaving 11 bases between. Germline V gene data show CDR1 as DFQATT and CDR2 as SNEGSKA (reference sequence). This CDR3 comprises 14 residues. The CDR3 protein is CSATLTESTDTQYF. In DNA form, the CDR3 reads TGCAGTGCTACTCTAACGGAGAGCACAGATACGCAGTATTTT.

This clonotype was counted many times. The chain employs TRBV7-8 and TRBJ2-7; 9 bases match TRBD1. Trimming at V came to 10 bases and at J to 6 bases, leaving 16 bases not matched to a gene. The germline V gene has CDR1 SGHVS and CDR2 FQNEAQ. The CDR3 has 15 amino acids. The CDR3 spells CATRVSGTGRSEQYF. For the CDR3, the DNA is TGTGCCACCCGAGTCTCCGGGACAGGGCGTTCCGAGCAGTACTTC.

This clonotype was recorded many times. This rearrangement joins TRBV20-1 to TRBJ2-7; D may match TRBD1 or TRBD2 (5 bases each). Between the trimmed V and J ends, which lost 3 bases and 2 bases, there was a span of 14 bases. The CDR3 sequence is 14 residues long. CDR1 and CDR2 from the germline V gene are DFQATT and SNEGSKA (reference sequence). CDR3 loop: CSASRGTYPYEQYF. The CDR3 DNA reads as TGCAGTGCTAGCCGTGGGACCTATCCCTACGAGCAGTACTTC.

This clonotype came up many times. The V call is TRBV5-1, the J call TRBJ2-7, with D unclear. The CDR3 extends over 14 amino acids. Looked up from germline, CDR1 is SGHRS and CDR2 is YFSETQ. V lost 1 base, J lost 5 bases, and 13 bases lay in between. The CDR3 DNA sequence: TGCGCCAGCAGCTTGAAAGGCCGGTCCGACGAGCAGTACTTC. Protein product: CASSLKGRSDEQYF.

This clonotype was recorded at least ten times. CDR3 residues: CASSPTGYSYNEQFF. The CDR3 nucleotides are TGTGCCAGCAGCCCAACAGGGTACTCTTACAATGAGCAGTTCTTC. The chain carries TRBV7-3 and TRBJ2-1, with a tentative D call TRBD1 (6 bases). The germline CDR1 and CDR2 sequences are SGHTA and FQGTGA. The CDR3 contains 15 residues. The germline V and J ends were trimmed by 5 bases and 4 bases, with 15 bases remaining between them.

Remarks on this clonotype: A junction boundary mismatches the germline segment, possibly from a read error. This chain joins TRBV5-1 and TRBJ2-2; D is perhaps TRBD1 or TRBD2 (5 bases each). CDR1 and CDR2 (germline): SGHRS, YFSETQ. The CDR3 is 13 amino acids. The CDR3 bases are TGCGCCAGCAGCTTGGCGACGCAAGGGGAGCCGTTTTTT. Translation gives CASSLATQGEPFF.

This clonotype showed up many times. The chain links TRBV7-9 to TRBJ2-1; 10 bases fit TRBD2. CDR1 and CDR2 (germline): SEHNR, FQNEAQ (reference sequence). V was pared by 3 bases and J by 4 bases, with 15 bases of the junction left unmatched. This CDR3 has 19 amino acids. The CDR3 loop is CASSFPPGSGRARYNEQFF. CDR3 sequence (DNA): TGTGCCAGCAGCTTCCCCCCAGGGAGCGGGAGGGCCCGGTACAATGAGCAGTTCTTC.

This clonotype was counted ten times or more. The J gene is TRBJ1-1, the V gene TRBV6-2 or TRBV6-3; D unclear. The V end was cut by 7 bases, the J end by 1 base, with 13 bases between. The CDR3 length is 14 residues. Germline-derived CDR1 and CDR2 are MNHEY and SVGEGT. The CDR3 bases are TGTGCCAGCACCTACGGACGGGAGAACACTGAAGCTTTCTTT. It codes for CASTYGRENTEAFF.

This clonotype has ten or more counts. J is TRBJ2-3 and V is TRBV5-5; 9 bases line up with TRBD2. This CDR3 comprises 17 residues. Germline V gene sequence: CDR1 SGHKS, CDR2 YYEKEE (reference sequence). V shed 5 bases, J shed 4 bases, and the junction held 14 bases outside the gene matches. CDR3 DNA: TGTGCCAGCAGTTCCGGGACATTGGGACTAGCTGCAGATACGCAGTATTTT. Its protein is CASSSGTLGLAADTQYF.

Ten or more counts support this clonotype. This chain uses TRBV7-8 with TRBJ2-1; D call uncertain. CDR3 length: 14 residues. Germline loops: CDR1 SGHVS, CDR2 FQNEAQ. V dropped 3 bases and J dropped 7 bases, with 13 bases sitting between them. CDR3 sequence reads: CASSFLVRMNEQFF. For the CDR3, the DNA is TGTGCCAGCAGCTTCCTAGTAAGGATGAATGAGCAGTTCTTC. The full variable domain, in which reference TRBV7-8 and TRBJ2-1 provide the parts outside the CDR3, is GAGVSQSPRYKVAKRGQDVALRCDPISGHVSLFWYQQALGQGPEFLTYFQNEAQLDKSGLPSDRFFAERPEGSVSTLKIQRTQQEDSAVYLCASSFLVRMNEQFFGPGTRLTVL.

This clonotype has ten or more counts. The CDR3 sequence is CAISESVGLGAHSYEQYF. The CDR3 region has the DNA TGTGCCATCAGTGAGTCGGTTGGATTAGGAGCACATTCCTACGAGCAGTACTTC. The gene calls are TRBV10-3 and TRBJ2-7; D not resolved. The length of the CDR3 is 18 residues. V was clipped by 0 bases and J by 1 base, with 19 bases between them. The V gene's germline CDR1 is ENHRY and CDR2 SYGVKD.

This clonotype was counted many times. V is TRBV7-2 and J is TRBJ2-5; D is unresolved. The V gene's germline CDR1 is SGHTA and CDR2 FQGNSA. The CDR3 extends over 12 amino acids. V lost 1 base to trimming and J lost 5 bases, with 5 bases between them. Here the CDR3 DNA reads TGTGCCAGCAGCTTAGTGATTGAGACCCAGTACTTC. This sequence encodes CASSLVIETQYF.

At least ten counts were recorded for this clonotype. The CDR3 here is CASSLVGSSLYEQYF. The CDR3, as DNA: TGCGCCAGCAGCTTGGTAGGCAGTTCGCTCTACGAGCAGTACTTC. This chain links TRBV5-1 with TRBJ2-7, with D unresolved. Trimming left V 0 bases short and J 3 bases short, with 13 bases between. The germline CDR1 and CDR2 sequences are SGHRS and YFSETQ. The length of the CDR3 is 15 residues.

This clonotype showed up many times. J is TRBJ2-3 and V is TRBV7-2, with D hard to call. Trimming removed 5 bases from V and 4 bases from J, with 16 bases in between. The CDR3 is made up of 15 amino acids. Germline lookup yields CDR1 SGHTA and CDR2 FQGNSA. CDR3 residues: CASSPAAASSDTQYF. DNA of the CDR3: TGTGCCAGCAGCCCCGCCGCAGCCAGCTCAGATACGCAGTATTTT.

This clonotype was seen at least ten times. CDR3 DNA: TGTGCCAGCAGCGAACAGGGTGGGTACGAGCAGTACTTC. Translating gives CASSEQGGYEQYF. The chain links TRBV7-9 to TRBJ2-7; perhaps TRBD1 as D (6 bases). The length of the CDR3 is 13 residues. The V and J ends lost 5 bases and 4 bases respectively, with 12 bases between them. Germline V gene data show CDR1 as SEHNR and CDR2 as FQNEAQ (reference sequence).

This clonotype was observed at least ten times. The V and J genes are TRBV11-2 and TRBJ1-2; the D gene is possibly TRBD1 (6 bases). CDR1 and CDR2 from the germline V gene are SGHAT and FQNNGV. The CDR3 covers 15 residues. The V end was cut by 0 bases, the J end by 4 bases, with 12 bases between. DNA of the CDR3: TGTGCCAGCAGCTTAGAGGTGGACAGCCTCTATGGCTACACCTTC. Translated: CASSLEVDSLYGYTF.

This clonotype was detected ten times or more. CDR3 DNA sequence: TGTGCCAGCAGCTTAGGGGTTGTCCGTAATCAGCCCCAGCATTTT. Its translation: CASSLGVVRNQPQHF. This sequence joins TRBV11-2 and TRBJ1-5, with D hard to call. Trimming stripped 1 base from V and 4 bases from J, with 11 bases between. The CDR3 consists of 15 residues. The germline gives CDR1 SGHAT, CDR2 FQNNGV.

This clonotype has at least ten counts. This chain connects TRBV28 to TRBJ2-1; tentative D call: TRBD2 (6 bases). Between the trimmed V and J ends, which lost 5 bases and 0 bases, there was a span of 11 bases. Germline values: CDR1 MDHEN, CDR2 SYDVKM. This CDR3 is 15 amino acids long. This chain's CDR3 is CASSVRGSSYNEQFF. In DNA form, the CDR3 reads TGTGCCAGCAGTGTCCGGGGGAGCTCCTACAATGAGCAGTTCTTC.

This clonotype was seen a handful of times. CDR3 sequence: CASSEQGATDTQYF. The CDR3 bases are TGTGCCAGCAGCGAACAGGGGGCAACAGATACGCAGTATTTT. The chain combines TRBV11-2 with TRBJ2-3; TRBD1 agrees at 9 bases. The CDR3 contains 14 residues. The trim removed 5 bases at V and 3 bases at J, leaving 3 bases unmatched. The germline CDR1 and CDR2 sequences are SGHAT and FQNNGV.

The table lists this clonotype with a few counts. V is TRBV9 and J is TRBJ2-2; the D is unclear. This CDR3 comprises 13 residues. Trimming removed 1 base at V and 5 bases at J, with 6 bases between. Per the germline V gene, CDR1 is SGDLS and CDR2 is YYNGEE. The CDR3, as DNA: TGTGCCAGCAGCGTACTTCTGACCGGGGAGCTGTTTTTT. The encoded protein is CASSVLLTGELFF.

This clonotype was detected ten times or more. The chain employs TRBV7-9 and TRBJ2-7; 10 bases are a match to TRBD1. In germline, CDR1 is SEHNR, CDR2 FQNEAQ (reference sequence). V dropped 3 bases and J dropped 5; count of bases not matched to a gene: 7. There are 15 residues in the CDR3. CDR3: CASSFSDRGHNEQYF. The CDR3 DNA follows: TGTGCCAGCAGCTTTTCTGACAGGGGGCACAACGAGCAGTACTTC.

This clonotype was counted at least ten times. V gene TRBV20-1 combines with J gene TRBJ1-2; possible D gene TRBD1, 5 bases. Germline V gene data show CDR1 as DFQATT and CDR2 as SNEGSKA (reference sequence). The CDR3 has 14 amino acids. Between the trimmed V and J ends, which lost 0 bases and 4 bases, there was a span of 12 bases. The CDR3 bases are TGCAGTGCTAGAGACAGGGATTGGAGCTATGGCTACACCTTC. Residues: CSARDRDWSYGYTF.

This clonotype was recorded at least ten times. The gene calls are TRBV28 and TRBJ2-7; D is possibly TRBD2 (6 bases). The V end lost 6 bases, the J end lost 2 bases, and 11 bases lay between the germline ends. From germline, CDR1 is MDHEN and CDR2 SYDVKM. CDR3 size: 13 residues. CDR3 amino acids: CASRPGLTYEQYF. The CDR3 region has the DNA TGTGCCAGCAGGCCGGGACTCACCTACGAGCAGTACTTC.

In its sample, this clonotype was seen many times. V and J are TRBV5-1 and TRBJ2-7; 11 bases are a match to TRBD2. The CDR3 has 15 amino acids. J was trimmed by 4 bases and V by 0 bases; bases with no gene match: 3. Germline lookup yields CDR1 SGHRS and CDR2 YFSETQ. The chain's CDR3 is CASSLGASGRYEQYF. Written as DNA, the CDR3 is TGCGCCAGCAGCTTGGGTGCTAGCGGGAGGTACGAGCAGTACTTC.

This clonotype has ten or more counts. The chain links TRBV20-1 to TRBJ2-2; 7 bases align to TRBD1. The CDR3 has 16 residues. From germline, CDR1 is DFQATT and CDR2 SNEGSKA (reference sequence). With 0 bases clipped from V and 7 bases from J, the junction kept 11 bases outside the gene matches. The CDR3 nucleotides read TGCAGTGCTAGAGAGAATTCAAGGGGGCGCGTCGGGGAGCTGTTTTTT. It yields the protein CSARENSRGRVGELFF.

This clonotype was counted many times. This chain uses TRBV24-1 with TRBJ2-2, with 7 bases identical to TRBD2. The CDR3 runs 16 residues. The V gene's germline CDR1 is KGHDR and CDR2 SFDVKD. After removal of 0 bases from V and 2 bases from J, the junction contained 2 bases not matched to a gene. CDR3 sequence: CATSDLLAANTGELFF. The DNA for the CDR3 is TGTGCCACCAGTGATTTGCTAGCGGCCAACACCGGGGAGCTGTTTTTT.